This record looks at one T cell receptor (beta chain) sequence and its context. This record belongs to a study of shared clonotypes between healthy human individuals. The method was immunoSEQ multiplex PCR; TCRdb's version includes in-frame clones alone and lacks a portion of them. The table shows about 1.5 million clones, with approximately 97% occurring only once. The TCR sequence derives from a young man in good health. The source material was naive CD4+ T cells sorted from blood. Subset of the sample: CD45RA+ positively selected.

The CDR3 region is CASSFWATGGRNTIYF. The CDR3, as DNA: TGTGCCAGCAGTTTCTGGGCCACAGGGGGCAGAAACACCATATATTTT. The J gene is TRBJ1-3, the V gene TRBV28, with 9 nucleotides matching TRBD1. Germline CDR1 and CDR2: MDHEN and SYDVKM. This CDR3 contains 16 residues. V was clipped by 3 bases and J by 5 bases; unmatched bases: 8.